Listed below are T cell receptor beta chains from one sample, sequenced in a study of blood T cells in healthy people across ages. A single record per CDR3 protein comes from TCRdb applying MiXCR to the 5' RACE reads. The sample shows 700,000 to 950,000 distinct CDR3 sequences, 55% to 75% of them seen only once. Source material: blood. The receptors come from a man aged 25-45 years in good health. CDR3s include the opening cysteine and the closing phenylalanine or tryptophan. Each record gives: CDR3 DNA, CDR3 protein, J gene, V gene, clone size, D gene. A D gene is named only where the DNA matches it firmly. Clone size is not always given. Where it is, it says once, few, many or a class for expanded clones.

TGTGCCAGCAGCTTAGGGGGGGGAGACAGGAGACATGGCTACACCTTC	CASSLGGGDRRHGYTF	TRBJ1-2	TRBV7-9	.	.
TGTGCCAGCAGCGGACCAGGACAGGTTGCAACTAATGAAAAACTGTTTTTT	CASSGPGQVATNEKLFF	TRBJ1-4	TRBV7-9	.	TRBD1
TGCGCCAGCAGCCAAGATTTTCCGACTAGGGGTTACAATGAGCAGTTCTTC	CASSQDFPTRGYNEQFF	TRBJ2-1	TRBV4-3	few	.
TGTGCCAGCTCACCACCGGCGACAAGGAATGGCTACACCTTC	CASSPPATRNGYTF	TRBJ1-2	TRBV18	.	.
TGCAGTGGCGGGGGTAATACAGGCAATGAGCAGTTCTTC	CSGGGNTGNEQFF	TRBJ2-1	TRBV20-1	.	TRBD2
TGTGCCACCAGCAGAGACCACGGGACTAGCGAGAAAGAGACCCAGTACTTC	CATSRDHGTSEKETQYF	TRBJ2-5	TRBV15	few	TRBD2
TGTGCTAGTCAACCGGGTCCCAAGGAGACCCAGTACTTC	CASQPGPKETQYF	TRBJ2-5	TRBV12-5	few	.
TGTGCCAGCAGCTTGGGACTAGCGGGGTCGAACATTCAGTACTTC	CASSLGLAGSNIQYF	TRBJ2-4	TRBV7-2	few	TRBD2
TGTGCCAGCCATGAGGTCAACCAAGAGACCCAGTACTTC	CASHEVNQETQYF	TRBJ2-5	TRBV2	.	.
TGTGCCAGCAGCCGTCGGGACGGCAACTACGAGCAGTACTTC	CASSRRDGNYEQYF	TRBJ2-7	TRBV7-2	.	.
TGCAGTGCTACTGCACTAGCGGGAAACGCAGATACGCAGTATTTT	CSATALAGNADTQYF	TRBJ2-3	TRBV20-1	.	TRBD2
TGCAGTGCTAGTACGGGGTGGAATCAGCCCCAGCATTTT	CSASTGWNQPQHF	TRBJ1-5	TRBV20-1	few	.
TGCGCCAGCAGCCAAGATTGGGAGAAGATCGACTCTGGGGCCAACGTCCTGACTTTC	CASSQDWEKIDSGANVLTF	TRBJ2-6	TRBV4-3	.	.
TGTGCCAGCAGTGATCCCATTAGCGGGAAAGAGACCCAGTACTTC	CASSDPISGKETQYF	TRBJ2-5	TRBV25-1	few	TRBD2
TGCAGTGCCAGACGAAGGGGGACCTACGAGCAGTACTTC	CSARRRGTYEQYF	TRBJ2-7	TRBV20-1	.	.
TGCAGCGTTGAAGATATGCTAGTGGGGGGATACAATGAGCAGTACTTC	CSVEDMLVGGYNEQYF	TRBJ2-7	TRBV29-1	.	.
TGTGCCGGCAGCTTAACCAGGGGAGAGACCCAGTACTTC	CAGSLTRGETQYF	TRBJ2-5	TRBV7-3	.	.